The present T cell receptor beta chain was sequenced within a study of early T cells in non-severe SARS-CoV-2 infection. In this sample, this clonotype turned up many times. TCRdb re-called the 5' RACE reads with MiXCR, one entry per CDR3 protein. This sample has approximately 26,000 distinct CDR3 sequences, with around 4.2% found just once. After removal of 5 bases from V and 6 bases from J, the junction contained 9 bases not matched to a gene. In germline, CDR1 is DFQATT, CDR2 SNEGSKA (reference sequence). The CDR3 is made up of 14 amino acids. This rearrangement joins TRBV20-1 to TRBJ2-2, with 7 bases aligning to TRBD1. Sequences were obtained from whole blood. The TCR sequence derives from an adult who was a healthcare worker with PCR-confirmed SARS-CoV-2 infection or an uninfected control (not recorded which). Here the CDR3 DNA reads TGCAGTGCTCGTGGGACAGCGGTGGCCGGGGAGCTGTTTTTT. Protein product: CSARGTAVAGELFF.